The clone carrying this T cell receptor beta chain occurred a few times. Arm-PCR of CDR3 regions and iRepertoire HTBI primers were used to build TCR beta libraries. TCRdb analysed the multiplex PCR reads with MiXCR anew, one entry per CDR3 protein. The sample lists 530,000 or so distinct CDR3 sequences, roughly 13% occurring once. Sample time point: newly diagnosed GD, antithyroid drugs for less than 3 months. The TCR library used RNA extracted from PBMCs. This specimen comes from a study of regulatory T cells in long-lasting Graves disease. Germline lookup yields CDR1 DFQATT and CDR2 SNEGSKA (reference sequence). The CDR3 is 14 amino acids. V lost 3 bases to trimming and J lost 5 bases; unmatched junction nucleotides: 7. A further study also used this sample, focusing on T cells in Graves' hyperthyroidism and ophthalmopathy.

The specimen was peripheral blood mononuclear cells (PBMCs), collected at new diagnosis, from a patient treated with antithyroid drugs. The V and J genes are TRBV20-1 and TRBJ2-7, with 10 bases that match TRBD1. The TCR was taken from a man younger than 40 with Graves disease. The CDR3 is CSASLGTGEDEQYF. CDR3 bases: TGCAGTGCTAGCCTAGGGACAGGGGAGGACGAGCAGTACTTC.